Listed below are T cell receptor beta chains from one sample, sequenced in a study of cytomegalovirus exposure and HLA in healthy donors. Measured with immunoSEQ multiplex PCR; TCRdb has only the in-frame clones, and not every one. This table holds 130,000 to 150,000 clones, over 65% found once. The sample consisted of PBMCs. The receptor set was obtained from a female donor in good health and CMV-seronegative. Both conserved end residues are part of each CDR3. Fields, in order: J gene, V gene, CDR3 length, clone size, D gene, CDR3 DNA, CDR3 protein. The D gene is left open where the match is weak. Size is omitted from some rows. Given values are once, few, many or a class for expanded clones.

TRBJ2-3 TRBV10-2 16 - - TGCGCCAGCAGTGAGGGGTCTAATCGAGCGGTTAATACGCAGTATTTT CASSEGSNRAVNTQYF
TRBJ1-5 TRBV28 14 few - TGTGCCAGCAGTTACCGGGACACTAGTCAGCCCCAGCATTTT CASSYRDTSQPQHF
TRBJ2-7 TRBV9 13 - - TGTGCCAGCAGCGTAGGGAGGGCTAACGAGCAGTACTTC CASSVGRANEQYF
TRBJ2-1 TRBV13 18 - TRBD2 TGTGCCAGCAGCTCACCCAACGGGGAACTAGCGGCTTACAATGAGCAGTTCTTC CASSSPNGELAAYNEQFF
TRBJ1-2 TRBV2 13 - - TGTGCCAGCAGTGAGCGGGCAGCCTCCGGCTACACCTTC CASSERAASGYTF
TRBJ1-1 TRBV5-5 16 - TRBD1 TGTGCCAGCAGCTCTGGACAGGCCCAGTGGTCCACTGAAGCTTTCTTT CASSSGQAQWSTEAFF
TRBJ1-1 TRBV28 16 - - TGTGCCAGCAGTTTATGGGTGCGGGGAGACAACACTGAAGCTTTCTTT CASSLWVRGDNTEAFF
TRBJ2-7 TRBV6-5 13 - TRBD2 TGTGCCAGCAGGGTACTAGCGGGGGCCGAGCAGTACTTC CASRVLAGAEQYF
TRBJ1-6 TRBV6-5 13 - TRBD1 TGTGCCAGCAGGACAGGGTCCGATTCACCCCTCCACTTT CASRTGSDSPLHF
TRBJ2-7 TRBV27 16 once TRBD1 TGTGCCAGCAGTTTATCCCTTCAACAGGGGTCCTACGAGCAGTACTTC CASSLSLQQGSYEQYF
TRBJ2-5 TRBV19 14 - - TGTGCCAGTCGATTAACGGGAGCTCCTGAGACCCAGTACTTC CASRLTGAPETQYF
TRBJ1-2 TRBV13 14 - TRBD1 TGTGCCAGCAGCTCACCGGAGGACAGGGGGGGCTACACCTTC CASSSPEDRGGYTF
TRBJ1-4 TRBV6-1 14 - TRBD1 TGTGCCAGCAGTGAGGGGACAGGGAGTGAAAAACTGTTTTTT CASSEGTGSEKLFF
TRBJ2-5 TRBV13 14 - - TGTGCCAGCAGCGAAAGCAGGGGGGTGAGGACCCAGTACTTC CASSESRGVRTQYF
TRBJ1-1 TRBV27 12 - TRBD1 TGTGCCAGCGGGCACAGGGGCACTGAAGCTTTCTTT CASGHRGTEAFF
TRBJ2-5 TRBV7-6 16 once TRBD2 TGTGCCAGCAGCTTAGCGACTAGCGGGGGGAAAGAGACCCAGTACTTC CASSLATSGGKETQYF
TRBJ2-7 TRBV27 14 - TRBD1 TGTGCCAGCAGTCTCGGGACAGGGGCTTACGAGCAGTACTTC CASSLGTGAYEQYF
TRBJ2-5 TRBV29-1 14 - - TGCAGCGTAAAGGGGGCTAGCGCTGCAGAGACCCAGTACTTC CSVKGASAAETQYF
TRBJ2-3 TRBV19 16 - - TGTGCCAGTAGTATGGTGTCTAGCCGGAGCACAGATACGCAGTATTTT CASSMVSSRSTDTQYF
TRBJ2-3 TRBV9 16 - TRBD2 TGTGCCAGCAGTCCCGGGCCTAGCGGGGGCTCAGATACGCAGTATTTT CASSPGPSGGSDTQYF
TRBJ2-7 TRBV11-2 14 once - TGTGCCAGCAGCCGTATGGGGAGGACCTACGAGCAGTACTTC CASSRMGRTYEQYF
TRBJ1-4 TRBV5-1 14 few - TGCGCCAGCAGCTTCCGCGACGGGAATGAAAAACTGTTTTTT CASSFRDGNEKLFF
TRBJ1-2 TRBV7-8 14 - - TGTGCCAGCAGCCCTGAAGGGGACTACTATGGCTACACCTTC CASSPEGDYYGYTF
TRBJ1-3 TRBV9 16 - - TGTGCCAGCAGCGTAGAAGCTTTCCTCTCTGGAAACACCATATATTTT CASSVEAFLSGNTIYF
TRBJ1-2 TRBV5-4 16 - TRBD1 TGTGCCAGCAGCGCGGGACAGGGGGGACGCCGGGAAGGCTACACCTTC CASSAGQGGRREGYTF
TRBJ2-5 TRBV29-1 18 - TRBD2 TGCAGCACCGGGGAATTGGCGGGGGGGTGGCAGGGGCTGAACACCCAGTACTTC CSTGELAGGWQGLNTQYF
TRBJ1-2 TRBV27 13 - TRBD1 TGTGCCGTATACAGGGGCCGTAACTATGGCTACACCTTC CAVYRGRNYGYTF
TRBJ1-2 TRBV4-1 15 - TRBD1 TGCGCCAGCAGCCTCCGGGACAGGGATACCTATGGCTACACCTTC CASSLRDRDTYGYTF
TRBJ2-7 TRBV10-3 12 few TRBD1 TGTGCCATCAGTGGGACAGGGAACTGGCAGTACTTC CAISGTGNWQYF
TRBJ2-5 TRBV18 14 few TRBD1 TGTGCCAGCTCACCCCGGACAGGTCAAGAGACCCAGTACTTC CASSPRTGQETQYF
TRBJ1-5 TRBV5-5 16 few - TGTGCCAGTAAATGGGGGGAGCCCTATAGCAATCAGCCCCAGCATTTT CASKWGEPYSNQPQHF
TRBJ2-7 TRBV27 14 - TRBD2 TGTGCCAGCAGATCGACTAGCGTTACCTACGAGCAGTACTTC CASRSTSVTYEQYF
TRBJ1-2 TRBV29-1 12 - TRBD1 TGCAGCGTTGAGACAGGGGGTTGGGGCTACACCTTC CSVETGGWGYTF
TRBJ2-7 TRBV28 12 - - TGTGCCAGCAGCCAGGGGTACTACGAGCAGTACTTC CASSQGYYEQYF
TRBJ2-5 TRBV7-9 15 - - TGTGCCAGCAGCTTCTCCGGGACATTCCAAGAGACCCAGTACTTC CASSFSGTFQETQYF
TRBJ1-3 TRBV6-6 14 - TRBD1 TGTGCCAGCAGCCACCAGGGGGGAGGAAACACCATATATTTT CASSHQGGGNTIYF
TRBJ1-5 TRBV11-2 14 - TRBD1 TGTGCCAGCAGCGCAGGGGACAGCGGTCAGCCCCAGCATTTT CASSAGDSGQPQHF
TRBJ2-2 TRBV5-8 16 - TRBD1 TGTGCCAGCAGCTTGGGGACAGGGAATAGTAACGGGGAGCTGTTTTTT CASSLGTGNSNGELFF
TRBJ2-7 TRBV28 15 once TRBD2 TGTGCCAGCAGTTCCCCGCCGGGACTAGGCTACGAGCAGTACTTC CASSSPPGLGYEQYF
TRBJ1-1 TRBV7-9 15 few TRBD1 TGTGCCAGCAGCAAGACAGGGCTAATGAACACTGAAGCTTTCTTT CASSKTGLMNTEAFF
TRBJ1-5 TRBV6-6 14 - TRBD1 TGTGCCAGCAGTGGGACAGCCAGCAATCAGCCCCAGCATTTT CASSGTASNQPQHF
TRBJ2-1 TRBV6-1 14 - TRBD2 TGTGCCAGTCAGACTAGCGGGAGGACCAATGAGCAGTTCTTC CASQTSGRTNEQFF
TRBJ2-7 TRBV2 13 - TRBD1 TGTGCCAGCAGTGGGACAGGGTTGCGCGAGCAGTACTTC CASSGTGLREQYF
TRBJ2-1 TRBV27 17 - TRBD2 TGTGCCAGCAGTTTGGGGACTAGCGGGAGCTCCTACAATGAGCAGTTCTTC CASSLGTSGSSYNEQFF
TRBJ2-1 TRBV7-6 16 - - TGTGCCAGCAGCTTAGTTGCGGCTAGCGTCCCCAATGAGCAGTTCTTC CASSLVAASVPNEQFF
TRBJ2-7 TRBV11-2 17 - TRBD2 TGTGCCAGCAGCTTAGATCCCCGGGGGGTTTACTATCCCGAGCAGTACTTC CASSLDPRGVYYPEQYF
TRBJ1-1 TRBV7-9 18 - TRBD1 TGTGCCAGCAGCTTAGGGGTGGGGACAGGGGGCCGGGGCACTGAAGCTTTCTTT CASSLGVGTGGRGTEAFF
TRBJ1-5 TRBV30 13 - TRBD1 TGTGCCTGGGCGACAGGGATCGATCAGCCCCAGCATTTT CAWATGIDQPQHF
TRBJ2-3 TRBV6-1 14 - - TGTGCCAGCAGTGGCGAGACTAGCACAGATACGCAGTATTTT CASSGETSTDTQYF
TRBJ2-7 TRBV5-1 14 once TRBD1 TGCGCCAGCAGATTTGACAGGGGAGACTACGAGCAGTACTTC CASRFDRGDYEQYF
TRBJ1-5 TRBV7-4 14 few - TGTGCCAGCAGCTTAGAGGCGGAAAATCAGCCCCAGCATTTT CASSLEAENQPQHF